This T cell receptor (beta chain) appears in the sequencing data of a study of T cells of healthy individuals. TCRdb called the 5' RACE reads again in MiXCR, with one record for every CDR3 protein. The sample has around 98,000 distinct CDR3 sequences, 17% seen once. Germline lookup yields CDR1 SNHLY and CDR2 FYNNEI. The CDR3 is made up of 12 amino acids. V was clipped by 6 bases and J by 6 bases; unmatched bases: 3. This TCR derives from a human donor in good health. The V call is TRBV2, the J call TRBJ2-7; 9 positions agree with TRBD1. This CDR3 is CASRDRGVEQYF. In DNA, the CDR3 is TGTGCCAGCAGGGACAGGGGAGTCGAGCAGTACTTC. The full variable domain, its missing parts supplied by reference TRBV2 and TRBJ2-7, is EPEVTQTPSHQVTQMGQEVILRCVPISNHLYFYWYRQILGQKVEFLVSFYNNEISEKSEIFDDQFSVERPDGSNFTLKIRSTKLEDSAMYFCASRDRGVEQYFGPGTRLTVT.